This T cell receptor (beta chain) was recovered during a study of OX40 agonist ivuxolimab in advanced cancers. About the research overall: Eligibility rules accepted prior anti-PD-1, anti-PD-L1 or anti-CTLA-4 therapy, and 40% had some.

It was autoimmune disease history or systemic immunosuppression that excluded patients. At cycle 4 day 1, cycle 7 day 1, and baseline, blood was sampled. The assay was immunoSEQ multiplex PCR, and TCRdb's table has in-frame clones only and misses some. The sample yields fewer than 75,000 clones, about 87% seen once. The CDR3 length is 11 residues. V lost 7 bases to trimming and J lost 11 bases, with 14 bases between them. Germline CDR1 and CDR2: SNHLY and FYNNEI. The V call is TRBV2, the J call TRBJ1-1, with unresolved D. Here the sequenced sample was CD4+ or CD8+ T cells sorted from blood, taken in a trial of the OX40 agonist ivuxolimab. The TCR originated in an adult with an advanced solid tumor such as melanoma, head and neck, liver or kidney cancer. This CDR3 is CASTWMSMAFF. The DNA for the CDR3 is TGTGCCAGCACCTGGATGAGTATGGCTTTCTTT.